One and the same sample provided the 21 T cell receptor beta chains below, sequenced in a study of long-term antiretroviral therapy in people with HIV. The assay used was immunoSEQ (version v3.0), run at survey level. The method was immunoSEQ multiplex PCR; TCRdb's version includes in-frame clones alone and lacks a portion of them. The top ten hold roughly 13% of the sample, which has approximately 14,000 clones, roughly 80% seen once. The sample in question was unsorted PBMCs, obtained 3.2 years before starting antiretroviral therapy. These receptors all come from a man aged 35 to 55 with HIV.

This chain links TRBV30 with TRBJ1-5; D is perhaps TRBD1 (5 bases). CDR1 GTSNPN and CDR2 SVGIG come from the germline V gene (reference sequence). The CDR3 extends over 14 amino acids. Trimming shortened V by 0 bases and J by 7 bases, and 13 bases separated the two germline ends. CDR3 nucleotide sequence: TGTGCCTGGAGTGTATCAGGGATCGTGCAGCCCCAGCATTTT. Protein sequence: CAWSVSGIVQPQHF.

The count of this clone is one. The chain recombines TRBV7-2 with TRBJ2-1, with TRBD2 identical over 14 bases. Germline CDR1 reads SGHTA; CDR2 reads FQGNSA. The CDR3 covers 16 residues. V dropped 4 bases and J dropped 6; count of bases not matched to a gene: 5. The CDR3 coding sequence is TGTGCCAGCAGCTCGTCCGGGACTAGCGGGGGCAATGAGCAGTTCTTC. Amino acids: CASSSSGTSGGNEQFF.

This chain's CDR3 is CASSQVFGQNTEAFF. In DNA form, the CDR3 reads TGCGCCAGCAGCCAAGTATTCGGGCAGAACACTGAAGCTTTCTTT. The chain employs TRBV4-1 and TRBJ1-1; D call uncertain. Trimming removed 1 base from V and 1 base from J, with 10 bases in between. Per germline, CDR1 MGHRA and CDR2 YSYEKL. This CDR3 has 15 amino acids.

The chain has TRBV5-1 and TRBJ2-1, with D hard to call. Germline V gene sequence: CDR1 SGHRS, CDR2 YFSETQ. The CDR3 contains 11 residues. V gave up 4 bases and J gave up 8 bases, with 7 bases separating them. The CDR3 here is CASSLIYEQFF. CDR3 in DNA: TGCGCCAGCAGCCTTATCTATGAGCAGTTCTTC.

The CDR3 is CASSMDRPLNEQYF. The DNA of the CDR3 is TGCGCCAGCAGCATGGACAGGCCTTTGAACGAGCAGTACTTC. V is TRBV5-1 and J is TRBJ2-7; 7 bases agree with TRBD1. This CDR3 contains 14 residues. V dropped 4 bases and J dropped 5; count of bases not matched to a gene: 9. CDR1 and CDR2 (germline): SGHRS, YFSETQ.

V is TRBV28 and J is TRBJ2-7; TRBD1 matches 11 bases. Trimming cost V 6 bases and J 2 bases; bases outside gene matches: 6. The CDR3 has 15 residues. CDR1 MDHEN and CDR2 SYDVKM come from the germline V gene. CDR3 in DNA: TGTGCCAGCAGCCCCCCGGGACAGGGGGCCTACGAGCAGTACTTC. It codes for CASSPPGQGAYEQYF.

The V and J genes are TRBV27 and TRBJ1-3; TRBD1 is a possible D gene (5 bases). CDR1 is MNHEY, CDR2 SMNVEV, per germline (reference sequence). The CDR3 is 16 residues long. The ends were cut back, 1 base at V and 7 bases at J, with 17 bases in the middle. The CDR3 DNA reads TGTGCCAGCAGTTTATACGCCGACAGTTTAGTGAACACCATATATTTT. As protein: CASSLYADSLVNTIYF.

The chain has TRBV9 and TRBJ2-2; 8 bases align to TRBD1. The CDR3 is 14 amino acids. Germline CDR1 and CDR2: SGDLS and YYNGEE. With V trimmed by 3 bases and J by 4 bases, 2 bases remained unmatched. CDR3 coding DNA: TGTGCCAGCAGCGATGGGACAGGCACCGGGGAGCTGTTTTTT. It yields the protein CASSDGTGTGELFF.

This clone showed up just once. The chain employs TRBV5-1 and TRBJ2-7, with D possibly called TRBD1 or TRBD2 (5 bases each). Germline V gene sequence: CDR1 SGHRS, CDR2 YFSETQ. The CDR3 has 14 amino acids. Trimming took off 6 bases at V and 0 bases at J, with 13 bases between the two ends. As DNA, the CDR3 is TGCGCCAGCACCCTAGGGACGGACTCCTACGAGCAGTACTTC. Its protein product is CASTLGTDSYEQYF.

This clone was counted between two and nine times. The chain combines TRBV20-1 with TRBJ2-1; D gene ambiguous. This CDR3 contains 10 residues. Germline V gene sequence: CDR1 DFQATT, CDR2 SNEGSKA (reference sequence). The germline V and J ends were trimmed by 5 bases and 9 bases, with 8 bases remaining between them. CDR3 nucleotide sequence: TGCAGTGCTGGGGTCGCTGAGCAGTTCTTC. It codes for CSAGVAEQFF.

The chain links TRBV18 to TRBJ1-5; TRBD1 matches at 8 bases. Germline values: CDR1 KGHSH, CDR2 LQKENI. Trimming at V came to 10 bases and at J to 5 bases, leaving 7 bases not matched to a gene. This CDR3 contains 13 residues. CDR3 loop: CATGQGRDQPQHF. CDR3 nucleotide sequence: TGTGCCACCGGACAGGGCAGGGATCAGCCCCAGCATTTT. The full variable domain, with the rest looked up from reference TRBV18 and TRBJ1-5, is NAGVMQNPRHLVRRRGQEARLRCSPMKGHSHVYWYRQLPEEGLKFMVYLQKENIIDESGMPKERFSAEFPKEGPSILRIQQVVRGDSAAYFCATGQGRDQPQHFGDGTRLSIL.

The chain links TRBV27 to TRBJ1-5; D may be TRBD1 (5 bases). This CDR3 comprises 16 residues. Trimming shortened V by 6 bases and J by 1 base, and 16 bases separated the two germline ends. Germline values: CDR1 MNHEY, CDR2 SMNVEV (reference sequence). CDR3 nucleotides: TGTGCCAGCAGCCCAAGGGGCGGTCCAAGCAATCAGCCCCAGCATTTT. Translated: CASSPRGGPSNQPQHF.

This clone was counted a few times. J is TRBJ1-1 and V is TRBV7-2, with D unresolved. The CDR3 is 13 residues long. The germline CDR1 and CDR2 sequences are SGHTA and FQGNSA. Trimming stripped 1 base from V and 7 bases from J, with 10 bases between. The CDR3 region has the DNA TGTGCCAGCAGCTTAGGGACCCGTTTTGAAGCTTTCTTT. Its protein product is CASSLGTRFEAFF.

The rearrangement uses TRBV19 and TRBJ2-1; 12 nucleotides agree with TRBD2. V gave up 1 base and J gave up 9 bases; unmatched junction bases: 7. CDR1 is LNHDA, CDR2 SQIVND, per germline (reference sequence). The CDR3 has 16 residues. The CDR3 loop reads CASSIGLAGGLTEQFF. CDR3 bases: TGTGCCAGTAGTATAGGGCTAGCGGGGGGGCTGACTGAGCAGTTCTTC.

The sample holds a few counts of this clone. The chain couples TRBV5-4 to TRBJ1-1; 10 bases line up with TRBD1. The CDR3 runs 15 residues. Germline V gene sequence: CDR1 SGHNT, CDR2 YYREEE (reference sequence). The trim removed 1 base at V and 5 bases at J, leaving 5 bases unmatched. This CDR3 reads CASSLSRTGGTEAFF. The CDR3, as DNA: TGTGCCAGCAGCTTGTCCCGGACAGGGGGAACTGAAGCTTTCTTT.

This clone turned up a few times. The rearrangement links TRBV5-1 to TRBJ2-7; tentatively, D is TRBD1 (6 bases). Trimming removed 1 base from V and 5 bases from J, with 10 bases in between. The CDR3 is 13 amino acids. Looked up from germline, CDR1 is SGHRS and CDR2 is YFSETQ. In DNA form, the CDR3 reads TGCGCCAGCAGCTTGACAGGGTTGGACGAGCAGTACTTC. Translation gives CASSLTGLDEQYF.

The V gene is TRBV15, the J gene TRBJ2-2, with 7 bases matching TRBD1. Losses at the gene ends were 4 bases for V and 3 bases for J; bases not matched to a gene: 5. The length of the CDR3 is 15 residues. CDR1 and CDR2 from the germline V gene are LNHNV and YYDKDF (reference sequence). This CDR3 is CATSIRQGDTGELFF. CDR3 DNA: TGTGCCACCAGCATAAGACAGGGAGACACCGGGGAGCTGTTTTTT.

In this sample, this clone turned up once. The chain links TRBV7-3 to TRBJ2-7; 8 bases align to TRBD2. Germline trimming cut 4 bases from V and 3 bases from J; bases unmatched to any gene: 2. Looked up from germline, CDR1 is SGHTA and CDR2 is FQGTGA. CDR3 size: 13 residues. The CDR3 DNA is TGTGCCAGCAGCTCGAGCGGGGGCTACGAGCAGTACTTC. It yields the protein CASSSSGGYEQYF. Supplemented by reference TRBV7-3 and TRBJ2-7, the full variable domain reads GAGVSQTPSNKVTEKGKYVELRCDPISGHTALYWYRQSLGQGPEFLIYFQGTGAADDSGLPNDRFFAVRPEGSVSTLKIQRTERGDSAVYLCASSSSGGYEQYFGPGTRLTVT.

The chain combines TRBV2 with TRBJ1-2; 7 nucleotides match TRBD1. Trimming cost V 2 bases and J 2 bases; bases outside gene matches: 2. From germline, CDR1 is SNHLY and CDR2 FYNNEI. The CDR3 is made up of 14 amino acids. The CDR3 nucleotides read TGTGCCAGCAGTGAACGACAGGGAAACTATGGCTACACCTTC. Its protein is CASSERQGNYGYTF.

This sequence joins TRBV5-4 and TRBJ2-3; D may be TRBD1 (6 bases). The CDR3 is made up of 14 amino acids. V dropped 1 base and J dropped 6 bases, with 12 bases sitting between them. CDR1 and CDR2 from the germline V gene are SGHNT and YYREEE (reference sequence). CDR3 sequence: CASSLRTERDTQYF. The CDR3, as DNA: TGTGCCAGCAGCTTGCGGACAGAGAGGGATACGCAGTATTTT.

V usage is TRBV7-8 and J usage is TRBJ1-5; D is undetermined. The CDR3 consists of 15 residues. CDR1 SGHVS and CDR2 FQNEAQ come from the germline V gene. V dropped 1 base and J dropped 0 bases, with 7 bases sitting between them. The CDR3 DNA reads as TGTGCCAGCAGCTTAGACTTCTATAGCAATCAGCCCCAGCATTTT. This gives the protein CASSLDFYSNQPQHF.